The T cell receptor beta chain described here comes from a study of blood T cell repertoires in COVID-19 (dated by TCRdb to the early 2020s). Background on the whole study: Samples covering the acute and convalescent phases of COVID-19 were provided by collaborators in the United States, Italy and Spain. The prospective study material was composed of cDNA or gDNA derived from T cells, B-cell-depleted T cells, or PBMCs. The sample metadata nearly always contained a de-identified subject ID, COVID-19 status, age in years and sex. The repertoires were released in a freely available public database intended as a resource for research on the immune response to SARS-CoV-2. The dataset comprised deeply sampled blood TCRbeta repertoires from subjects exposed to, actively infected with, or recovered from COVID-19. Where available, HLA class I and class II types were obtained from metadata supplied by the sample provider rather than from assay-based typing. The samples were drawn from two sources: the first 160 participants of the ongoing ImmuneRACE study, and 1,000 to 1,500 subjects contributed by 6 global collaborators.

In Seattle, one collaborating source enrolled patients while the infection was active and tracked those patients longitudinally over the course of disease. Collaborating institutions collected whole blood in K2EDTA tubes following their own protocols. For TCRbeta analysis, collaborator samples were shipped as frozen whole blood, as isolated PBMCs, or as DNA extracted from either sample type. The immunoSEQ Assay, a bias-controlled multiplex PCR, was used to amplify TCRbeta CDR3 regions from genomic DNA. The original pipeline was this. The number of nucleated cells in each sample was estimated by amplification of reference gene primers within the assay. To quantify the absolute abundance of each unique TCRbeta CDR3 rearrangement, sequence reads were collapsed and filtered. For each sample, productive Simpson clonality was calculated as the square root of Simpson's diversity index across productive rearrangements. TCRdb took over this immuneACCESS table, retaining in-frame rearrangements with V and J assigned. Such tables are incomplete; in checked studies, under half of the missing clones stem from an unresolved V gene, and the remainder is unexplained. For V, J and clone size, that table is used; D and trimming come from the DNA. Across this sample there are under 250,000 clones, with around 89% seen only once. The top ten clonotypes cover approximately 6% of the sample.

Paper-wide results and their limitations: The quantity of clinical and demographic metadata differed by source and by participant and was supplied without curation.

As encoded in the germline V gene (reference sequence), CDR1 is LGHDT while CDR2 is YNNKEL. V is cut back by 4 bases and J by 8 bases, with 11 bases in the junction unmatched. The cysteine opens and the phenylalanine closes a CDR3 of 15 amino acids. CDR3 DNA is the only sequence kept; it has 45 bases, read in frame from the first base. Details on this clone: It lacks a known antigen. The input lacks base qualities; no much larger clone sits a single base away.

This receptor was taken from a woman in her thirties with COVID-19, enrolled during active disease. Sequencing was performed on peripheral blood. In this chain, TRBV3-1 (or the pseudogene TRBV3-2) is recombined with TRBJ2-1; 7 bases in between match TRBD2. CDR3 region: CASSRLGSGGDEQFF. The DNA sequence is given as TGTGCCAGCAGCCGGCTGGGGTCGGGAGGCGATGAGCAGTTCTTC.